These 29 T cell receptor beta chains were all obtained from the same sample, sequenced in a study of T-cell reconstitution after alpha-beta-depleted transplantation in children. It was with unique molecular identifiers that the TCRbeta library was prepared. MiXCR was run by TCRdb on the PCR reads, yielding one entry per CDR3 protein. The sample has about 200,000 distinct CDR3 sequences, 6.6% seen once. The material was PBMCs, obtained before TCRalphabeta/CD19-depleted stem cell transplant. These receptors all stem from a boy aged 2 to 10 with acute lymphoblastic leukemia, due to receive a stem cell transplant.

This clonotype has ten or more counts. The chain uses TRBV11-2 and TRBJ2-5; no reliable D call. The CDR3 covers 15 residues. V lost 0 bases and J 2 bases, leaving 10 bases between the germline ends. CDR1 SGHAT and CDR2 FQNNGV come from the germline V gene. CDR3 amino acids: CASSLDHGSQETQYF. In DNA, the CDR3 is TGTGCCAGCAGCTTAGATCATGGTTCTCAAGAGACCCAGTACTTC.

Regarding this clonotype: A much larger clone sits a single nucleotide away, making a read error possible. The V gene is TRBV28, the J gene TRBJ1-3; TRBD1 aligns across 9 bases. The V gene's germline CDR1 is MDHEN and CDR2 SYDVKM. The CDR3 is 16 residues long. The ends lost 4 bases at V and 9 bases at J; junction bases unmatched: 13. The CDR3 DNA sequence: TGTGCCAGCAGTTCCCATACCGGGACAGGGAGGTCCACCATATATTTT. It translates to CASSSHTGTGRSTIYF. Full variable domain (remainder filled in from reference TRBV28 and TRBJ1-3): DVKVTQSSRYLVKRTGEKVFLECVQDMDHENMFWYRQDPGLGLRLIYFSYDVKMKEKGDIPEGYSVSREKKERFSLILESASTNQTSMYLCASSSHTGTGRSTIYFGEGSWLTVV.

The chain recombines TRBV6-1 with TRBJ1-3; TRBD1 agrees at 7 bases. V gave up 10 bases and J gave up 2 bases; unmatched junction bases: 11. CDR1 is MNHNS and CDR2 is SASEGT in the germline V gene. This CDR3 is built from 15 residues. This chain's CDR3 is CATTVTGFPGNTIYF. The CDR3 coding sequence is TGTGCCACTACAGTGACAGGGTTCCCTGGAAACACCATATATTTT.

This clonotype was recorded many times. The rearrangement uses TRBV7-6 and TRBJ1-4; D is possibly TRBD1 (6 bases). The CDR3 contains 15 residues. Deletions cut 5 bases from V and 0 bases from J, with 10 bases between. The V gene's germline CDR1 is SGHVS and CDR2 FNYEAQ. DNA for the CDR3: TGTGCCAGCAGCCCATCAGGGGCAACTAATGAAAAACTGTTTTTT. Its translation: CASSPSGATNEKLFF.

This chain links TRBV20-1 with TRBJ2-7, with D possibly being TRBD1 (5 bases). V dropped 6 bases and J dropped 0 bases, with 12 bases sitting between them. CDR3 length: 13 residues. CDR1 DFQATT and CDR2 SNEGSKA come from the germline V gene (reference sequence). The CDR3 nucleotides are TGCAGTGCCCTGGGGCCGAACTCCTACGAGCAGTACTTC. Protein product: CSALGPNSYEQYF.

This clonotype was recorded at least ten times. The genes are TRBV7-2 and TRBJ2-7, with TRBD1 identical over 8 bases. The junction had 3 bases not matched to a gene; V was cut back by 0 bases and J by 2 bases. CDR3 length: 15 residues. Germline V gives CDR1 SGHTA, CDR2 FQGNSA. CDR3 DNA sequence: TGTGCCAGCAGCTTAGCTAGGACAGGGACCTACGAGCAGTACTTC. Protein product: CASSLARTGTYEQYF.

In this sample, this clonotype turned up many times. The chain employs TRBV28 and TRBJ2-7; D gene uncertain. The germline V gene encodes CDR1 MDHEN and CDR2 SYDVKM. The CDR3 is 11 amino acids. Trimming removed 10 bases from V and 5 bases from J, with 12 bases in between. The chain's CDR3 is CATLLLDEQYF. Here the CDR3 DNA reads TGTGCCACCCTCCTTTTGGACGAGCAGTACTTC.

This clonotype was detected ten times or more. The rearrangement uses TRBV7-8 and TRBJ2-7, with no clear D. V was pared by 6 bases and J by 1 base, with 13 bases between. This CDR3 spans 14 amino acids. In germline, CDR1 is SGHVS, CDR2 FQNEAQ. CDR3 sequence: CASSFIHTSYEQYF. The CDR3, as DNA: TGTGCCAGCAGTTTTATCCACACTTCCTACGAGCAGTACTTC.

The sample holds a few counts of this clonotype. The rearrangement uses TRBV5-5 and TRBJ1-2; D gene ambiguous. CDR1 is SGHKS, CDR2 YYEKEE, per germline (reference sequence). The CDR3 spans 15 residues. V lost 4 bases and J 2 bases, leaving 15 bases between the germline ends. CDR3 protein: CASSPDAAKNYGYTF. The CDR3 DNA sequence: TGTGCCAGCAGCCCCGACGCCGCTAAAAACTATGGCTACACCTTC.

The table lists this clonotype with many counts. J is TRBJ2-5 and V is TRBV20-1, with D possibly matching TRBD2 (7 bases). Germline V gene data show CDR1 as DFQATT and CDR2 as SNEGSKA (reference sequence). Trimming left V 8 bases short and J 0 bases short, with 19 bases between. CDR3 length: 15 amino acids. The CDR3 bases are TGCAGTTCGGGGGGCGTTCAATTGTACCAAGAGACCCAGTACTTC. It is translated as CSSGGVQLYQETQYF.

This clonotype was found many times. CDR3 nucleotides: TGTGCCAGCAGCCCCCTCTTCGGCAAACGAGGCTCTGGGGCCAACGTCCTGACTTTC. Protein sequence: CASSPLFGKRGSGANVLTF. The chain couples TRBV11-2 to TRBJ2-6; D unresolved. CDR3 length equals 19 residues. Trimming cost V 5 bases and J 0 bases, with 20 bases left between them. CDR1 is SGHAT and CDR2 is FQNNGV in the germline V gene.

This chain joins TRBV10-1 and TRBJ1-1, with D possibly TRBD1 on 6 matching bases. CDR1 is WNHNN and CDR2 is SYGVQD in the germline V gene (reference sequence). The CDR3 runs to 14 residues. Trimming removed 4 bases from V and 4 bases from J, with 13 bases in between. This CDR3 is CASSARGSGTEAFF. The CDR3 DNA sequence: TGCGCCAGCAGTGCCAGGGGCTCGGGCACTGAAGCTTTCTTT.

This clonotype occurred many times. V gene TRBV10-2 combines with J gene TRBJ2-3; 14 bases map to TRBD2. The CDR3 extends over 18 amino acids. After removal of 8 bases from V and 0 bases from J, the junction contained 10 bases not matched to a gene. Germline CDR1 is WSHSY and CDR2 is SAAADI. CDR3 sequence (DNA): TGCGCCAGCTCAGGACTAGCGGGGGGCCTCTCTAGCACAGATACGCAGTATTTT. This gives the protein CASSGLAGGLSSTDTQYF.

The table lists this clonotype with a few counts. V usage is TRBV5-6 and J usage is TRBJ1-2; TRBD1 might be the D (5 bases). The CDR3 loop spans 12 amino acids. Germline V gene sequence: CDR1 SGHDT, CDR2 YYEEEE. V was clipped by 2 bases and J by 7 bases, with 9 bases between them. The CDR3 DNA reads as TGTGCCAGCAGCTTCAGGGCCATTGGCTACACCTTC. It translates to CASSFRAIGYTF.

This clonotype was seen ten or more times. The rearrangement joins TRBV29-1 to TRBJ2-1; 7 bases line up with TRBD1. This CDR3 contains 13 residues. CDR1 and CDR2 (germline): SQVTM, ANQGSEA. V trimming: 6 bases; J trimming: 0 bases; junction bases outside the gene matches: 2. This CDR3 is CSVRQGSYNEQFF. The CDR3 DNA sequence: TGCAGCGTACGACAGGGCTCCTACAATGAGCAGTTCTTC.

This clonotype has ten or more counts. V usage is TRBV6-2 or TRBV6-3 and J usage is TRBJ2-1; 9 bases agree with TRBD1. The CDR3 extends over 16 amino acids. From germline, CDR1 is MNHEY and CDR2 SVGEGT. V shed 6 bases, J shed 8 bases, and the junction held 14 bases outside the gene matches. This CDR3 is CASRQTGTGFEDEQFF. CDR3 nucleotides: TGTGCCAGCAGACAAACCGGGACAGGGTTTGAAGATGAGCAGTTCTTC.

This clonotype has just a few counts. The chain has TRBV7-2 and TRBJ2-5; the D gene could be TRBD1 or TRBD2 (5 bases each). There are 14 residues in the CDR3. V was trimmed by 5 bases and J by 1 base, leaving 11 bases between them. Germline V gene sequence: CDR1 SGHTA, CDR2 FQGNSA. For the CDR3, the DNA is TGTGCCAGCAGCCCGGGACGGATCCAAGAGACCCAGTACTTC. Translated, it gives CASSPGRIQETQYF.

This clonotype showed up many times. The chain combines TRBV5-1 with TRBJ2-1, with a weak D call TRBD1 (6 bases). Per germline, CDR1 SGHRS and CDR2 YFSETQ. This CDR3 comprises 13 residues. V gave up 4 bases and J gave up 9 bases, with 14 bases separating them. The CDR3 nucleotides read TGCGCCAGCAGCATGGACAGAGAAGGTGAGCAGTTCTTC. This sequence encodes CASSMDREGEQFF.

This clonotype was recorded at least ten times. The J gene is TRBJ2-1, the V gene TRBV7-2; D unresolved. Germline V CDR1 and CDR2: SGHTA, FQGNSA. This CDR3 is built from 13 residues. V shed 3 bases and J shed 7 bases, with 10 bases lying between them. The CDR3 DNA reads as TGTGCCAGCAGCTTTTTGGTGCGGAATGAGCAGTTCTTC. Encoded protein: CASSFLVRNEQFF.

Many counts were recorded for this clonotype. This sequence joins TRBV11-3 and TRBJ2-1, with 13 nucleotides matching TRBD2. CDR3 size: 15 residues. V shed 5 bases, J shed 6 bases, and the junction held 4 bases outside the gene matches. CDR1 and CDR2 from the germline V gene are SGHNT and YENEEA. The CDR3 DNA sequence: TGTGCCAGCAGCCCCCGACTAGCGGGAGGCAATGAGCAGTTCTTC. It codes for CASSPRLAGGNEQFF.

The genes are TRBV7-8 and TRBJ2-7; no reliable D call. V was shortened by 5 bases and J by 2 bases, with 7 bases between the two germline ends. CDR1 is SGHVS and CDR2 is FQNEAQ in the germline V gene. The CDR3 contains 12 residues. CDR3 sequence reads: CASSGSPYEQYF. In DNA, the CDR3 is TGTGCCAGCAGCGGGTCCCCCTACGAGCAGTACTTC.

This clonotype has at least ten counts. The chain employs TRBV10-3 and TRBJ2-3, with D perhaps matching TRBD1 (5 bases). There are 13 residues in the CDR3. V lost 8 bases, J lost 6 bases, and 15 bases lay in between. CDR1 and CDR2 (germline): ENHRY, SYGVKD. CDR3 loop: CAIGAPLADTQYF. CDR3 DNA sequence: TGTGCCATCGGGGCGCCGTTAGCTGATACGCAGTATTTT.

The rearrangement uses TRBV20-1 and TRBJ1-6; perhaps TRBD1 as D (6 bases). CDR1 is DFQATT and CDR2 is SNEGSKA in the germline V gene (reference sequence). CDR3 length: 13 amino acids. Trimming cost V 5 bases and J 10 bases, with 15 bases left between them. CDR3 residues: CSASQVTGSPLHF. As DNA, the CDR3 is TGCAGTGCTTCCCAGGTGACAGGATCACCCCTCCACTTT.

V gene TRBV18 combines with J gene TRBJ1-2; D possibly corresponds to TRBD1 (5 bases). Trimming removed 4 bases at V and 5 bases at J, with 17 bases between. The CDR3 length is 15 residues. Germline V gene data show CDR1 as KGHSH and CDR2 as LQKENI. The DNA for the CDR3 is TGTGCCAGCTCACGGGACGGACGGTTGGGGTATGGCTACACCTTC. Amino acids: CASSRDGRLGYGYTF.

V usage is TRBV18 and J usage is TRBJ1-1; 7 bases fit TRBD1. J gave up 1 base and V 4 bases, and 12 bases lay outside the gene matches. CDR3 length equals 17 residues. From germline, CDR1 is KGHSH and CDR2 LQKENI. The CDR3 reads CASSLRQGESPNTEAFF. The CDR3 DNA is TGTGCCAGCTCACTGCGACAGGGAGAATCCCCGAACACTGAAGCTTTCTTT.

This clonotype appeared many times. This chain links TRBV7-9 with TRBJ1-1, with 10 nucleotides matching TRBD1. The germline gives CDR1 SEHNR, CDR2 FQNEAQ (reference sequence). Trimming cost V 8 bases and J 4 bases; bases outside gene matches: 1. The CDR3 has 12 amino acids. CDR3 DNA sequence: TGTGCCAGCCGGACAGGGGGCACTGAAGCTTTCTTT. Protein sequence: CASRTGGTEAFF.

This clonotype was seen repeatedly, ten times or more. J is TRBJ2-5 and V is TRBV5-5; maybe TRBD1 (6 bases). The CDR3 is 13 residues long. Trimming shortened V by 4 bases and J by 5 bases, and 12 bases separated the two germline ends. From germline, CDR1 is SGHKS and CDR2 YYEKEE (reference sequence). DNA for the CDR3: TGTGCCAGCAGCCCTCAGGGGCGCGAGACCCAGTACTTC. This sequence encodes CASSPQGRETQYF.

This clonotype was recorded many times. The chain couples TRBV28 to TRBJ2-5, with TRBD2 matching 15 bases. The CDR3 length is 17 residues. Germline V CDR1 and CDR2: MDHEN, SYDVKM. V was pared by 5 bases and J by 0 bases, with 4 bases of the junction left unmatched. CDR3 DNA sequence: TGTGCCAGCAGTATTGGGACTAGCGGGGGGTACCAAGAGACCCAGTACTTC. It yields the protein CASSIGTSGGYQETQYF.

This clonotype has a count of ten or more. J is TRBJ2-7 and V is TRBV29-1; D may correspond to TRBD1 or TRBD2 (5 bases each). Trimming took off 4 bases at V and 6 bases at J, with 10 bases between the two ends. This CDR3 has 11 amino acids. Germline values: CDR1 SQVTM, CDR2 ANQGSEA. CDR3 DNA: TGCAGCGTTGTCGTGGGGGTCGAGCAGTACTTC. Its protein is CSVVVGVEQYF.